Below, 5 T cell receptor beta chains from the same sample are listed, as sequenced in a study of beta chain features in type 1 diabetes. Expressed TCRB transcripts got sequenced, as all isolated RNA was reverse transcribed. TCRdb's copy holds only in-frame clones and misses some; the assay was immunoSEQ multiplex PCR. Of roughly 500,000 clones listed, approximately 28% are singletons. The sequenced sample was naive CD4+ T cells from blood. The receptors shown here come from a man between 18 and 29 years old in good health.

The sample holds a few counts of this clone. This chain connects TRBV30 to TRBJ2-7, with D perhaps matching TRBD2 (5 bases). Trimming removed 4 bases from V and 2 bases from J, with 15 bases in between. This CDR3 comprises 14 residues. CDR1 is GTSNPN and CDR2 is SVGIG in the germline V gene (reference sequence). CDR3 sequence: CAWNDPGLAYEQYF. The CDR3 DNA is TGTGCCTGGAACGACCCCGGACTCGCCTACGAGCAGTACTTC.

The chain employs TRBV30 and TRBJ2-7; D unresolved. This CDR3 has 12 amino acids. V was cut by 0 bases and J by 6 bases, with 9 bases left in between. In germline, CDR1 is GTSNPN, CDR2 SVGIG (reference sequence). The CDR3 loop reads CAWSVETLEQYF. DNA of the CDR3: TGTGCCTGGAGTGTAGAGACGCTCGAGCAGTACTTC.

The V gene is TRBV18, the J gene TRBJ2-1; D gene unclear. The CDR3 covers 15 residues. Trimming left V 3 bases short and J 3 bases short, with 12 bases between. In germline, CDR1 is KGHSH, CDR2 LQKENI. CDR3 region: CASSPASNIYNEQFF. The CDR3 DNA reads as TGTGCCAGCTCACCGGCCAGCAACATCTACAATGAGCAGTTCTTC.

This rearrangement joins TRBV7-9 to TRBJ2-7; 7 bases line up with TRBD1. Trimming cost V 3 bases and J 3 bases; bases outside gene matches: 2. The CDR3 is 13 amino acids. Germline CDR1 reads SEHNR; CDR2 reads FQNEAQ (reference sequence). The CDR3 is CASSFGTDYEQYF. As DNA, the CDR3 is TGTGCCAGCAGCTTCGGGACAGACTACGAGCAGTACTTC.

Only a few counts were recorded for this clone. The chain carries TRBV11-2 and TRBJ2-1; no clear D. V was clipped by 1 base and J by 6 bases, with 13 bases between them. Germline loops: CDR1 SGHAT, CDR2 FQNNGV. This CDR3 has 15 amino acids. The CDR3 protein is CASSLARPASNEQFF. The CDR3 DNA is TGTGCCAGCAGCTTAGCCCGGCCAGCTAGCAATGAGCAGTTCTTC.